The rows below give T cell receptor beta chains drawn from one sample of a study of early stage breast cancer tumors. Clones were read by immunoSEQ multiplex PCR, and TCRdb kept only the in-frame ones, dropping some. The repertoire consists of fewer than 70,000 clones, with approximately 84% occurring once and the leading ten covering about 4.4%. Sequenced input: blood. The receptors stem from a person aged 35-50 years with breast cancer. The CDR3 runs from the conserved cysteine through the conserved F or W. The D gene is left open where the match is weak.

TRBJ2-3 | TRBV30 | . | TGTGCCTGGAGTTTGGACAGATACACAGATACGCAGTATTTT | CAWSLDRYTDTQYF
TRBJ1-2 | TRBV29-1 | TRBD1 | TGCAGCGTTGGGACAGGGAGCGACTATGGCTACACCTTC | CSVGTGSDYGYTF
TRBJ1-3 | TRBV7-8 | . | TGTGCCAGCAGCTTACAGGGACGGGGAAACACCATATATTTT | CASSLQGRGNTIYF
TRBJ2-2 | TRBV9 | TRBD1 | TGTGCCAGCAGCGTAGGGGGACAGCCAACCGGGGAGCTGTTTTTT | CASSVGGQPTGELFF
TRBJ2-7 | TRBV11-2 | . | TGTGCCAGCAGCTTAGAACGCGGACCAAGCTACGAGCAGTACTTC | CASSLERGPSYEQYF
TRBJ1-5 | TRBV7-9 | . | TGTGCCAGCAGCTTAGCTGGAGATTCCGGTCAGCCCCAGCATTTT | CASSLAGDSGQPQHF
TRBJ1-3 | TRBV13 | . | TGTGCCAGCAGCTCCCGGGACGGCTCAGGGGGAAACACCATATATTTT | CASSSRDGSGGNTIYF
TRBJ2-1 | TRBV6-4 | TRBD2 | TGTGCCAGCAGCCCAGCGGGAGTGAAAGATGAGCAGTTCTTC | CASSPAGVKDEQFF
TRBJ2-2 | TRBV7-9 | TRBD2 | TGTGCCAGCAGCTTAGGGTCCCCTAGCGGGAGTCACACCGGGGAGCTGTTTTTT | CASSLGSPSGSHTGELFF
TRBJ2-7 | TRBV6-5 | . | TGTGCCAGCAGCATAGCACACCGAGGGTACGAGCAGTACTTC | CASSIAHRGYEQYF
TRBJ2-1 | TRBV18 | TRBD2 | TGTGCCAGCTCACCAAGGACTAGCGGGAGCAATGAGCAGTTCTTC | CASSPRTSGSNEQFF
TRBJ1-1 | TRBV28 | TRBD1 | TGTGCCAGCAGTTCAGGGGGCGCGCGGACTGAAGCTTTCTTT | CASSSGGARTEAFF
TRBJ1-2 | TRBV13 | . | TGTGCCAGCAGCTTAGCAAACTATGGCTACACCTTC | CASSLANYGYTF